The clone carrying this T cell receptor (beta chain) was seen only a few times. The data belong to a study of T cell changes during pregnancy in multiple sclerosis. Some clones are missing from TCRdb's copy, which holds only in-frame ones; the method was immunoSEQ multiplex PCR. The sample has approximately 41,000 clones, roughly 90% seen once. The V end was cut by 2 bases, the J end by 4 bases, with 9 bases between. Germline CDR1 and CDR2: MNHNS and SASEGT. The CDR3 runs to 13 residues. The rearrangement joins TRBV6-1 to TRBJ2-7; no reliable D call. This sequence was found in a female donor with multiple sclerosis, enrolled in a pregnancy study. The starting material was CD4+ T cells from peripheral blood mononuclear cells, obtained in the second trimester of pregnancy. The CDR3 here is CASSEQRGYEQYF. CDR3 bases: TGTGCCAGCAGTGAACAACGCGGTTACGAGCAGTACTTC.